This TCR beta chain came from a study of glioma-infiltrating T cells listed by TCRdb under 2016. Describing the broader study: Glioma tissue, non-neoplastic brain tissue and matched peripheral blood mononuclear cells were used as sources from which TCR alpha- and beta-chain repertoires were sequenced. Each tissue-infiltrating repertoire was compared with the same patient's peripheral blood repertoire to measure divergence between tissue and blood T-cell populations. The paired cohort comprised three low-grade glioma patients, about eight primary glioblastoma patients and three non-glioma patients contributing non-neoplastic brain tissue.

The iRepertoire nested amplicon-rescue multiplex PCR (arm-PCR) platform was used to amplify TCR alpha and beta CDR3 regions from RNA. The input for one-step reverse transcription and amplification was roughly 100-400 ng of tissue mRNA or PBMC total RNA. Following bead purification, Illumina adapters were added through a secondary multiplex PCR, and the libraries were then gel-purified between 200 and 400 bp. Libraries carried internal 6-nucleotide barcodes used for demultiplexing. Sequencing of the libraries was done on an Illumina MiSeq using 2x220 or 2x250 nucleotide paired-end reads. The study's processing was this. Paired reads were merged with FLASH 1.2.11 and aligned to the GRCh37 human genome with BWA-MEM before extracting TRA and TRB reads. For V and J assignment, an IMGT-derived reference of cassette sequences and CDR3 motifs that included pseudogenes was used. Three-frame translation of reads was performed, and productive CDR3s were defined as those with a C...FGXG motif and no stop codons. Unique combinations of V-J cassette pair and CDR3 amino acid sequence were defined as clonotypes. Reads were filtered by Hamming distance, with the threshold set by the sequence error rate of each sample in mapped regions. TCRdb trimmed the raw reads at Q25, called clones with MiXCR and kept productive beta chains. CDR3 protein duplicates are merged, each entry listing the most common genes and DNA. The V and J calls come from TCRdb's annotation, not from the publication. The sample table shows 160,000 or so distinct CDR3 sequences, and around 45% are seen once. The ten largest clones represent roughly 5.4% of the sample.

From the cysteine up to the phenylalanine, the CDR3 has a length of 14 residues. CDR3 DNA only is kept here, 42 bases in frame from base 1. From a lookup of the germline V gene, CDR1 and CDR2 are MDHEN and SYDVKM. Broad study findings and their caveats: VJ-independent divergence between tissue and blood was below expectation in non-neoplastic patients but above expectation in all gliomas, especially low-grade gliomas. Tissue and blood shared very few CDR3 sequences, a result attributed to high CDR3 diversity and limited sampling. Group comparisons were based on small numbers of patients: three non-neoplastic, three low-grade glioma and several glioblastoma patients.

On this clonotype: The specificity of this receptor is unknown. Given a much more abundant clone one base away, this may be a read error.

The chain couples TRBV28 to TRBJ1-2; the D region possibly corresponds to TRBD1 (5 bases align). Sequences were obtained from glioma tissue, nonneoplastic brain tissue, or PBMCs (not recorded which). The sequence came from a human donor with low-grade glioma or glioblastoma, undergoing nonglioma brain surgery, or in good health (not recorded which). The CDR3 region has the sequence CASDPGSFNNGYAF. The nucleotides read TGTGCCAGCGATCCAGGGAGCTTTAATAATGGCTACGCCTTC.